This T cell receptor (beta chain) derives from a study of cytomegalovirus exposure and HLA in healthy donors. Study context: T cells numbering about 200 million yielded 117 million unique TCR beta sequences in an earlier analysis.

Primers included in the PCR were 60 Vbeta and 13 Jbeta primers. This table comes from immunoSEQ multiplex PCR, and its TCRdb copy is limited to in-frame clones, with some not included. Of about 130,000 clones listed, approximately 70% are singletons. The sequenced sample was PBMCs. The source is a human donor in good health.

The CDR3 coding sequence is TGTGCCAGCAGGATGGACAGGGTAGGGGGTCAGCCCCAGCATTTT. This codes for CASRMDRVGGQPQHF. V usage is TRBV28 and J usage is TRBJ1-5; 8 bases are shared with TRBD1. CDR3 length: 15 residues. Unmatched junction bases numbered 10, after V lost 6 bases and J lost 6 bases. In germline, CDR1 is MDHEN, CDR2 SYDVKM.